The sequence of this T cell receptor (beta chain) was determined in a study of blood T cell repertoires in COVID-19. Study as a whole: The origin of the acute and convalescent COVID-19 samples was the United States, Italy and Spain. In each case, the material was cDNA or gDNA derived from T cells, B-cell-depleted T cells, or PBMCs.

The V segment lost 4 bases and the J segment 7 bases; nucleotides outside the gene matches: 13. CDR3 size: 15 residues. Germline loops: CDR1 SGDLS, CDR2 YYNGEE. Authors' methods: Amplified reference gene primers provided the basis for estimating nucleated cell counts. The table came from immunoSEQ multiplex PCR; TCRdb's copy has only in-frame clones and leaves some out. V, J and clone size are taken as reported in that table, and D and trimming were inferred from the DNA itself. The data contain about 100,000 clones, 70% to 90% of them singletons. The sequencing input was peripheral blood. This clonotype was sampled from a middle-aged man with active or convalescent COVID-19. This rearrangement joins TRBV9 to TRBJ2-7; 8 nucleotides match TRBD2. This CDR3 is CASSPGGDSRLEQYF. The CDR3 bases are TGTGCCAGCAGCCCCGGGGGGGACTCTCGGCTTGAGCAGTACTTC.